The 8 T cell receptor beta chains below were found in one sample sequenced in a study of T cells in Graves' hyperthyroidism and ophthalmopathy. TCR beta CDR3 region amplification was performed from RNA transcripts. In the first-round RT-PCR of the TCR CDR3, the HTBI primer set was used. From the multiplex PCR reads, TCRdb called clonotypes with MiXCR, one entry per CDR3 protein. The sample holds about 640,000 distinct CDR3 sequences, about a fifth seen once. The sequenced sample was blood. These receptors came from a man younger than 45 with Graves' ophthalmopathy.

The chain combines TRBV20-1 with TRBJ2-1; 10 bases align to TRBD1. The CDR3 contains 14 residues. The J segment lost 7 bases and the V segment lost 5 bases, leaving 8 bases of the junction unmatched. The germline CDR1 and CDR2 sequences are DFQATT and SNEGSKA (reference sequence). CDR3 DNA: TGCAGTGCTCCGAGACAGGGGGCGTGGAATGAGCAGTTCTTC. Translating it yields CSAPRQGAWNEQFF.

This clonotype has only a few counts. The junction shows a germline mismatch at one end, possibly a read error. The J gene is TRBJ2-7, the V gene TRBV5-1; perhaps TRBD2 as D (6 bases). The germline gives CDR1 SGHRS, CDR2 YFSETQ. There are 14 residues in the CDR3. CDR3 nucleotide sequence: TGTGCCAGCAGCTTGCCGGGACTTTCCTACGAGCAGTACTTC. This codes for CASSLPGLSYEQYF.

V is TRBV12-3 or TRBV12-4 and J is TRBJ2-5; 10 bases align to TRBD2. The CDR3 runs to 14 residues. V dropped 6 bases and J dropped 5; count of bases not matched to a gene: 6. This CDR3 reads CASRPSGSRETQYF. CDR3 DNA sequence: TGTGCCAGCAGGCCTAGCGGGAGCAGGGAGACCCAGTACTTC.

This clonotype was observed a handful of times. The rearrangement joins TRBV5-5 to TRBJ1-5, with D perhaps matching TRBD1 (6 bases). Germline values: CDR1 SGHKS, CDR2 YYEKEE (reference sequence). V was trimmed by 0 bases and J by 9 bases, leaving 16 bases between them. CDR3 size: 15 residues. The CDR3 region is CASSLGGHGQGPQHF. The CDR3 region has the DNA TGTGCCAGCAGCTTGGGGGGACATGGACAAGGGCCCCAGCATTTT.

The chain has TRBV6-6 and TRBJ1-3; D is ambiguous. The CDR3 runs 17 residues. V was cut by 0 bases and J by 0 bases, with 12 bases left in between. The germline CDR1 and CDR2 sequences are MNHNY and SVGAGI (reference sequence). CDR3 in amino acids: CASSYSLEALSGNTIYF. CDR3 DNA sequence: TGTGCCAGCAGTTACTCGCTCGAGGCTCTCTCTGGAAACACCATATATTTT.

This clonotype has just one count. V is TRBV5-6 and J is TRBJ1-1; no definite D call. Germline CDR1 reads SGHDT; CDR2 reads YYEEEE. This CDR3 spans 13 amino acids. V was pared by 5 bases and J by 3 bases, with 11 bases between. Written as DNA, the CDR3 is TGTGCCAGCAGGCGTACTTGGGACACTGAAGCTTTCTTT. Its translation is CASRRTWDTEAFF.

V usage is TRBV20-1 and J usage is TRBJ2-3; D ambiguous. The germline V and J ends were trimmed by 3 bases and 8 bases, with 18 bases remaining between them. The CDR3 loop spans 14 amino acids. The germline V gene encodes CDR1 DFQATT and CDR2 SNEGSKA (reference sequence). The CDR3 DNA follows: TGCAGTGCTAGGGAAACTGGTTCCCCCGGTACGCAGTATTTT. This sequence encodes CSARETGSPGTQYF.

The chain employs TRBV28 and TRBJ2-7; 9 bases map to TRBD1. V lost 6 bases, J lost 3 bases, and 9 bases stayed unmatched. The CDR3 runs 15 residues. Germline lookup yields CDR1 MDHEN and CDR2 SYDVKM. This CDR3 is CASSQGTGFHYEQYF. As DNA, the CDR3 is TGTGCCAGCAGCCAAGGGACAGGGTTTCACTACGAGCAGTACTTC.